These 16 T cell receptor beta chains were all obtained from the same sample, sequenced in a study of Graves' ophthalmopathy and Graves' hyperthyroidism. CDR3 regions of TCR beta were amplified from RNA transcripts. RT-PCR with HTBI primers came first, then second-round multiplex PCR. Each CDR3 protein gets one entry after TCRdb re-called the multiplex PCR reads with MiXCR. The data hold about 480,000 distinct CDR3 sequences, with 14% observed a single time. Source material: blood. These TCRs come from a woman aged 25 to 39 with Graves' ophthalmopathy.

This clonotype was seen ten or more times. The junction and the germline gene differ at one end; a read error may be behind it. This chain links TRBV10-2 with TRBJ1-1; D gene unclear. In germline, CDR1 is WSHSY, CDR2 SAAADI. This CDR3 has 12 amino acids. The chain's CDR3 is CASSESNSEAFF. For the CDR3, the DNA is TGCGCCAGCAGTGAGTCGAACTCTGAAGCTTTCTTT.

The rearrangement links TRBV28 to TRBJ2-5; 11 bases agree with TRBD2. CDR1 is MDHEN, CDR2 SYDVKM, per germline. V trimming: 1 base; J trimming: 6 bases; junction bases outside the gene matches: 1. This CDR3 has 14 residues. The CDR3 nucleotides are TGTGCCAGCAGTTTATTGACTAGCGGGAAGACCCAGTACTTC. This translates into CASSLLTSGKTQYF.

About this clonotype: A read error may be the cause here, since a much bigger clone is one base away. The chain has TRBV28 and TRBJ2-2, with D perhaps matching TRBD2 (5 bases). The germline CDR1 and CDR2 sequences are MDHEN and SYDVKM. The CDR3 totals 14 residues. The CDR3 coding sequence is TGTGCCAGCAGTTTAGACCCGAACACCGGGGAGCTGTGTTTT. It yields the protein CASSLDPNTGELCF.

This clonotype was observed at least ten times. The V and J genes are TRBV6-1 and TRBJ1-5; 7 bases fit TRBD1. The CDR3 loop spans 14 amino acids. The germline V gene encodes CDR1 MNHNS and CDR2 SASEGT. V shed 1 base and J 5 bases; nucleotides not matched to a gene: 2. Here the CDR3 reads CASSEVGGDQPQHF. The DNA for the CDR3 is TGTGCCAGCAGTGAAGTAGGGGGCGATCAGCCCCAGCATTTT.

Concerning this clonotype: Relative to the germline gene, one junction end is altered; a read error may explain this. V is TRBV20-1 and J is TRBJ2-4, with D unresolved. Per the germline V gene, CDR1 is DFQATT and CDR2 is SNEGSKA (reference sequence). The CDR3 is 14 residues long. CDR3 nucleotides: TGCAGTGCTATAAAAATTTTAGCCAAAAACATTAAGTACTTC. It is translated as CSAIKILAKNIKYF.

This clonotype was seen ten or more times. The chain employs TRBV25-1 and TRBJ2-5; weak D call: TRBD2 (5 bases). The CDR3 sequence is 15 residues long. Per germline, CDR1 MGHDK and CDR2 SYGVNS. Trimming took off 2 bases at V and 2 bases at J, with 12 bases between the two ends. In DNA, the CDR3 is TGTGCCAGCAGTGAACACGGACTCTCTCAAGAGACCCAGTACTTC. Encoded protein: CASSEHGLSQETQYF.

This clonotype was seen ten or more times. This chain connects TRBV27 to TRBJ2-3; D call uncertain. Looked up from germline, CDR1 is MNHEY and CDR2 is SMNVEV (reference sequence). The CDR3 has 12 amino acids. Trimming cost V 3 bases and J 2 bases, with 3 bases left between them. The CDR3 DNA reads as TGTGCCAGCAGTTTGCCCACAGATACGCAGTATTTT. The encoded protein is CASSLPTDTQYF.

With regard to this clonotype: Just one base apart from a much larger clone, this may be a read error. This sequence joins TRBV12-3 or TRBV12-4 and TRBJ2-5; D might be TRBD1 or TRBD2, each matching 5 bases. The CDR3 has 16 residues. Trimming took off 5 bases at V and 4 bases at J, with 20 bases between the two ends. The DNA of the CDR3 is TGTGCCAGCAGTCCACTAGACAGTCTACGGGTAGAGACCCAGTACTTC. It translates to CASSPLDSLRVETQYF.

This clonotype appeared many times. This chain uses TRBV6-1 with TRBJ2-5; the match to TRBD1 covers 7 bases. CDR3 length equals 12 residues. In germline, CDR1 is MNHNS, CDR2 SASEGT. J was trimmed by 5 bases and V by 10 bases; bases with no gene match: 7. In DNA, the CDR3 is TGTGCCATCCTAGACAGGGTCGAGACCCAGTACTTC. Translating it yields CAILDRVETQYF.

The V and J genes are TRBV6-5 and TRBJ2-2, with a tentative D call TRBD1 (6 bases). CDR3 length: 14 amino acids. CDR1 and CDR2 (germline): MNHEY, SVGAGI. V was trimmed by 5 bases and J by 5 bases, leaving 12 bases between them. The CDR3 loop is CASSTGTNTGELFF. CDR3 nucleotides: TGTGCCAGCAGTACTGGGACAAATACCGGGGAGCTGTTTTTT.

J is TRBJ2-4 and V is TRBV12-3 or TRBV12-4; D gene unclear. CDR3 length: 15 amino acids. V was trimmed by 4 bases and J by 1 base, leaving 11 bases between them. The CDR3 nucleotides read TGTGCCAGCAGTTCCCGGCAGAGGGCCAAAAACATTCAGTACTTC. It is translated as CASSSRQRAKNIQYF.

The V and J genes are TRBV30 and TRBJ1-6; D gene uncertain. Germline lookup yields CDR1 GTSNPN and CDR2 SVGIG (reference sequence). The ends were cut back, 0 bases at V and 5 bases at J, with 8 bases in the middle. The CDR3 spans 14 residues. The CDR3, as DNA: TGTGCCTGGAGTGTTGGAAGCAATAATTCACCCCTCCACTTT. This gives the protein CAWSVGSNNSPLHF.

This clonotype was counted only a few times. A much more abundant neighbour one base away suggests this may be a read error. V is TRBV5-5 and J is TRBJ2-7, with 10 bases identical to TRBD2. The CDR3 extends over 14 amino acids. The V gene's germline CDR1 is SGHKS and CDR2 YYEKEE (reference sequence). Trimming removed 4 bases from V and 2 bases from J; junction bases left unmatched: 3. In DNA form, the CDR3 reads TGTGCCAGCAGCACCGGGACTAGCGCCTACGAGCAGTACTTC. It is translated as CASSTGTSAYEQYF.

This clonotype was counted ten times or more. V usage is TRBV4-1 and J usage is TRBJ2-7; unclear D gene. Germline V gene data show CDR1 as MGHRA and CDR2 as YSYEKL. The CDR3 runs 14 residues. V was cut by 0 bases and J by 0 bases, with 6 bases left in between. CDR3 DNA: TGCGCCAGCAGCCAAGAGTGGAGCTCCTACGAGCAGTACTTC. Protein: CASSQEWSSYEQYF.

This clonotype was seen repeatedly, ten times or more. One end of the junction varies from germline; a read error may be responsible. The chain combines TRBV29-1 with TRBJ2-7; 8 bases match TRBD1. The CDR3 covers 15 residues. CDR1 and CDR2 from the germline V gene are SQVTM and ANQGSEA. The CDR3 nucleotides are TGCGGCGTTGGAGCCAGGGGGCGAGGTAACTACGAGCAGTACTTC. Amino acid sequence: CGVGARGRGNYEQYF.

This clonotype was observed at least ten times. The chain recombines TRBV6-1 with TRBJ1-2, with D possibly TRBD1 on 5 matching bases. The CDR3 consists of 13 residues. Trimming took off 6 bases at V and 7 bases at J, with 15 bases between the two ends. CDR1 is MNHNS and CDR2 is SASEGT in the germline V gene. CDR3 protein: CASSSRGGTGYTF. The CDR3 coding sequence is TGTGCCAGCAGCTCCCGCGGGGGGACTGGCTACACCTTC.